One sample yielded the 27 T cell receptor beta chains listed below, sequenced in a study of cytomegalovirus exposure and HLA in healthy donors. The PCR contained 60 Vbeta and 13 Jbeta primers. The protocol was immunoSEQ multiplex PCR, while the TCRdb copy is restricted to in-frame clones and leaves out a portion. The table has 74,000 or so clones, 77% seen once. Sequencing used PBMCs. The receptor set was obtained from a man in his fifties or sixties in good health and CMV-seropositive.

In this sample, this clone turned up once. The rearrangement links TRBV5-5 to TRBJ2-7, with 9 bases identical to TRBD1. The junction had 24 bases not matched to a gene; V was cut back by 4 bases and J by 7 bases. CDR1 SGHKS and CDR2 YYEKEE come from the germline V gene (reference sequence). The CDR3 spans 19 residues. CDR3 in amino acids: CASSLAPSGFDRGNLEQYF. CDR3 sequence (DNA): TGTGCCAGCAGCCTTGCCCCCAGCGGTTTTGACAGGGGGAATTTAGAGCAGTACTTC.

The chain couples TRBV11-1 to TRBJ2-7; D is undetermined. Trimming left V 5 bases short and J 3 bases short, with 11 bases between. The CDR3 is made up of 13 amino acids. CDR1 is SGHAT, CDR2 FQDESV, per germline (reference sequence). The CDR3: CASSVGLGYEQYF. The CDR3 nucleotides read TGTGCCAGCAGCGTAGGTCTAGGCTACGAGCAGTACTTC.

The V call is TRBV11-2, the J call TRBJ2-7, with 7 bases that match TRBD2. Germline values: CDR1 SGHAT, CDR2 FQNNGV. The length of the CDR3 is 14 residues. The J segment lost 6 bases and the V segment lost 5 bases, leaving 10 bases of the junction unmatched. CDR3 nucleotides: TGTGCCAGCAGCCCGCAGACTAGCTTTCCCGAGCAGTACTTC. Protein sequence: CASSPQTSFPEQYF.

The gene calls are TRBV30 and TRBJ1-4; D perhaps matches TRBD1 (5 bases). V was trimmed by 3 bases and J by 4 bases, leaving 9 bases between them. Germline V gene lookup returns CDR1 GTSNPN and CDR2 SVGIG (reference sequence). The CDR3 contains 13 residues. The CDR3, as DNA: TGTGCCTGGAGCCCAGGGAATAATGAAAAACTGTTTTTT. Translation gives CAWSPGNNEKLFF.

V usage is TRBV9 and J usage is TRBJ1-3, with TRBD1 identical over 7 bases. V trimming: 3 bases; J trimming: 0 bases; junction bases outside the gene matches: 6. The CDR3 is made up of 16 amino acids. Germline-derived CDR1 and CDR2 are SGDLS and YYNGEE. Written as DNA, the CDR3 is TGTGCCAGCAGCGAACGGACAGGTAGCTCTGGAAACACCATATATTTT. This translates into CASSERTGSSGNTIYF.

This clone was detected a few times. The genes are TRBV5-1 and TRBJ2-5; the match to TRBD2 covers 10 bases. With V trimmed by 0 bases and J by 1 base, 9 bases remained unmatched. The CDR3 spans 18 residues. Germline CDR1 is SGHRS and CDR2 is YFSETQ. In DNA form, the CDR3 reads TGCGCCAGCAGCTTGGGGCTAGCGGGAGCAGCGGCCCAAGAGACCCAGTACTTC. This codes for CASSLGLAGAAAQETQYF.

This clone was seen once. The rearrangement joins TRBV7-2 to TRBJ2-7; 8 bases are a match to TRBD2. CDR1 SGHTA and CDR2 FQGNSA come from the germline V gene. V trimming: 1 base; J trimming: 4 bases; junction bases outside the gene matches: 6. This CDR3 comprises 15 residues. CDR3 sequence: CASSLVSAGGYEQYF. In nucleotides, the CDR3 is TGTGCCAGCAGCTTAGTCTCCGCGGGAGGTTACGAGCAGTACTTC.

The gene calls are TRBV4-1 and TRBJ1-5; possibly TRBD1 for D (5 bases). With 4 bases removed from V and 3 bases from J, the gap between germline ends came to 13 bases. Looked up from germline, CDR1 is MGHRA and CDR2 is YSYEKL. The CDR3 extends over 15 amino acids. In DNA form, the CDR3 reads TGCGCCAGCAGCCCCGAGGACATCGCCAATCAGCCCCAGCATTTT. The encoded protein is CASSPEDIANQPQHF.

CDR3 sequence: CASSPGASGYEQYF. DNA of the CDR3: TGTGCCAGCAGCCCAGGAGCTAGCGGCTACGAGCAGTACTTC. This chain joins TRBV7-6 and TRBJ2-7; 7 nucleotides line up with TRBD2. The V and J ends lost 5 bases and 3 bases, in that order; junction bases with no gene match: 7. The CDR3 covers 14 residues. Germline-derived CDR1 and CDR2 are SGHVS and FNYEAQ.

J is TRBJ1-5 and V is TRBV5-1; D ambiguous. The CDR3 extends over 14 amino acids. The germline gives CDR1 SGHRS, CDR2 YFSETQ. V was trimmed by 0 bases and J by 3 bases, leaving 7 bases between them. The CDR3 DNA sequence: TGCGCCAGCAGCTTGGGGGCCAACAATCAGCCCCAGCATTTT. This codes for CASSLGANNQPQHF.

Only one count was recorded for this clone. The chain employs TRBV4-3 and TRBJ2-7, with 9 bases aligning to TRBD2. V lost 0 bases and J lost 6; bases outside the gene matches: 6. The CDR3 has 15 residues. CDR1 is LGHNA, CDR2 YSLEER, per germline. CDR3 in amino acids: CASSQEGGRGAEQYF. The CDR3 nucleotides are TGCGCCAGCAGCCAAGAGGGCGGGAGGGGGGCCGAGCAGTACTTC.

The V call is TRBV5-4, the J call TRBJ2-5; 12 nucleotides line up with TRBD2. Germline CDR1 SGHNT, CDR2 YYREEE (reference sequence). This CDR3 is built from 16 residues. The V gene end was trimmed by 1 base and the J gene end by 4 bases; junction bases not matched to a gene: 5. CDR3: CASSLSPSGRGETQYF. The CDR3 DNA follows: TGTGCCAGCAGCTTGTCCCCTAGCGGGAGGGGAGAGACCCAGTACTTC.

The chain recombines TRBV29-1 with TRBJ1-1; D possibly corresponds to TRBD1 (6 bases). Per germline, CDR1 SQVTM and CDR2 ANQGSEA. The CDR3 has 13 amino acids. V was pared by 7 bases and J by 0 bases, with 12 bases between. CDR3 residues: CSDSTGMNTEAFF. For the CDR3, the DNA is TGCAGCGACAGTACAGGGATGAACACTGAAGCTTTCTTT.

The chain is built from TRBV25-1 and TRBJ2-1; 10 positions agree with TRBD1. J gave up 7 bases and V 5 bases, and 8 bases lay outside the gene matches. This CDR3 region has 15 residues. Germline V gene sequence: CDR1 MGHDK, CDR2 SYGVNS. DNA of the CDR3: TGTGCCAGCAGTTACCGGGACAGGGGCGAGAATGAGCAGTTCTTC. Residues: CASSYRDRGENEQFF.

This clone was seen repeatedly, ten times or more. The chain joins TRBV6-1 to TRBJ2-2; D remains ambiguous. V lost 7 bases, J lost 6 bases, and 6 bases lay in between. CDR1 and CDR2 (germline): MNHNS, SASEGT. CDR3 length: 11 residues. CDR3 amino acids: CASKEPGELFF. The DNA for the CDR3 is TGTGCCAGCAAGGAGCCCGGGGAGCTGTTTTTT.

This clone has only a few counts. The rearrangement uses TRBV29-1 and TRBJ2-7; no reliable D call. The CDR3 contains 11 residues. V shed 1 base and J shed 9 bases, with 10 bases lying between them. Germline CDR1 reads SQVTM; CDR2 reads ANQGSEA. The CDR3 nucleotides are TGCAGCGTTGAAGCCTCTGCGGCGCAGTACTTC. Translating it yields CSVEASAAQYF.

J is TRBJ1-2 and V is TRBV5-1, with D uncertain. Trimming removed 0 bases at V and 8 bases at J, with 11 bases between. Germline V CDR1 and CDR2: SGHRS, YFSETQ. The CDR3 contains 13 residues. The CDR3 nucleotides read TGCGCCAGCAGCTTGGAGACGACTCGGGGCTACACCTTC. This encodes CASSLETTRGYTF.

The V and J genes are TRBV19 and TRBJ2-2; weak D call: TRBD1 (6 bases). The germline CDR1 and CDR2 sequences are LNHDA and SQIVND (reference sequence). This CDR3 region has 13 residues. Trimming left V 10 bases short and J 7 bases short, with 16 bases between. For the CDR3, the DNA is TGTGCCACAAGACACAGGGTTGTCGGGGAGCTGTTTTTT. Its protein is CATRHRVVGELFF.

This clone was observed once. The V call is TRBV4-3, the J call TRBJ1-1; D is possibly TRBD1 (6 bases). Per the germline V gene, CDR1 is LGHNA and CDR2 is YSLEER. The CDR3 is 12 amino acids. Trimming took off 1 base at V and 9 bases at J, with 9 bases between the two ends. The CDR3 is CASSQGQAQAFF. Here the CDR3 DNA reads TGCGCCAGCAGCCAAGGACAGGCACAAGCTTTCTTT.

In the case of this clone: The junction departs from germline at one end; a sequencing error may be responsible. The chain joins TRBV5-6 to TRBJ2-4, with D possibly matching TRBD2 (5 bases). This CDR3 is 16 amino acids long. The germline CDR1 and CDR2 sequences are SGHDT and YYEEEE. The CDR3 coding sequence is TGTGCCAGCAGTCCCACCCCAGCGGTTGCCAAAAACAGTCAGTACTTC. Translated, it gives CASSPTPAVAKNSQYF.

This chain joins TRBV7-2 and TRBJ2-3; possibly TRBD1 for D (5 bases). Looked up from germline, CDR1 is SGHTA and CDR2 is FQGNSA. The CDR3 has 13 residues. Trimming shortened V by 6 bases and J by 0 bases, and 7 bases separated the two germline ends. CDR3 DNA: TGTGCCAGCAGAAGGGGAAGCACAGATACGCAGTATTTT. Translation gives CASRRGSTDTQYF.

This rearrangement joins TRBV19 to TRBJ1-4; TRBD1 matches 8 bases. CDR3 length: 15 amino acids. Trimming removed 6 bases from V and 7 bases from J; junction bases left unmatched: 10. The germline V gene encodes CDR1 LNHDA and CDR2 SQIVND (reference sequence). CDR3 nucleotides: TGTGCCAGTAGACCTCGGACAGGGTTAAGTGAAAAACTGTTTTTT. It is translated as CASRPRTGLSEKLFF.

This clone showed up just once. The chain employs TRBV20-1 and TRBJ1-1; no firm D call. CDR1 and CDR2 from the germline V gene are DFQATT and SNEGSKA (reference sequence). The ends were cut back, 5 bases at V and 6 bases at J, with 10 bases in the middle. The length of the CDR3 is 11 residues. CDR3 DNA: TGCAGTGCTGACAAGGCCGCTGAAGCTTTCTTT. It translates to CSADKAAEAFF.

V usage is TRBV6-1 and J usage is TRBJ1-2, with 9 bases that match TRBD1. Looked up from germline, CDR1 is MNHNS and CDR2 is SASEGT. The trim removed 0 bases at V and 3 bases at J, leaving 5 bases unmatched. CDR3 size: 16 residues. The CDR3 coding sequence is TGTGCCAGCAGTGAAGCCGGGACAGGGTTATACTATGGCTACACCTTC. This gives the protein CASSEAGTGLYYGYTF.

The chain joins TRBV30 to TRBJ2-5; D remains unclear. CDR3 size: 11 residues. V was pared by 4 bases and J by 1 base, with 4 bases between. Germline V gene sequence: CDR1 GTSNPN, CDR2 SVGIG (reference sequence). The CDR3 sequence: CAWTGQETQYF. For the CDR3, the DNA is TGTGCCTGGACAGGCCAAGAGACCCAGTACTTC.

The table lists this clone with a count of one. The chain has TRBV5-1 and TRBJ2-5, with TRBD1 matching 9 bases. The ends lost 0 bases at V and 1 base at J; junction bases unmatched: 1. Germline CDR1 and CDR2: SGHRS and YFSETQ. The CDR3 runs to 15 residues. The chain's CDR3 is CASSLGDRAQETQYF. The CDR3 region has the DNA TGCGCCAGCAGCTTGGGGGACAGGGCCCAAGAGACCCAGTACTTC.

The rearrangement uses TRBV19 and TRBJ2-3; D gene unclear. The CDR3 is 16 amino acids. The germline V gene encodes CDR1 LNHDA and CDR2 SQIVND (reference sequence). Trimming removed 3 bases at V and 4 bases at J, with 17 bases between. CDR3 nucleotides: TGTGCCAGTAGTATCATGGTAGCAGAGAGCGCAGATACGCAGTATTTT. Its protein product is CASSIMVAESADTQYF.